The present T cell receptor (beta chain) was sequenced within a study of blood T cell repertoires in COVID-19. Study information: The United States, Italy and Spain provided the acute and convalescent COVID-19 samples. From T cells, B-cell-depleted T cells, or PBMCs came the material, which was cDNA or gDNA.

This clone has a single count. Authors' methods: Nucleated cell number was recorded as an estimate derived from reference gene primer amplification. This table comes from immunoSEQ multiplex PCR, and its TCRdb copy is limited to in-frame clones, with some not included. The DNA was the basis for D and trimming; V, J and clone size are from that table. The profile shows about 87,000 clones, over 80% of them singletons. Sequenced sample: peripheral blood. This clonotype originated in an older woman with acute or convalescent COVID-19.

The CDR3 reads CASSSGNSGSGNTIYF. The CDR3 nucleotides are TGCGCCAGCAGCTCGGGTAACAGCGGCTCTGGAAACACCATATATTTT. The rearrangement joins TRBV5-1 to TRBJ1-3; D not certain. This CDR3 is built from 16 residues. CDR1 is SGHRS and CDR2 is YFSETQ in the germline V gene. With 3 bases removed from V and 0 bases from J, the gap between germline ends came to 13 bases.